The 6 T cell receptor beta chains reported below all come from one sample, sequenced in a study of spatial heterogeneity in lung cancer. TCRdb re-analysed the 5' RACE reads in MiXCR, keeping a single row per CDR3 protein. The repertoire includes around 7,200 distinct CDR3 sequences, 5% to 6% of them detected once, and just over 8% sits in the top ten. Specified time point: sample taken at primary tumor resection. Sequencing was performed on whole RNA extracted from tumor and nontumor lung tissue, or from frozen PBMC, and the material was left unsorted. Sequencing was performed on normal lung tissue next to the tumor, taken at surgery. These receptor sequences come from a female donor with early-stage non-small cell lung cancer.

This clonotype ranks as medium-sized. The chain employs TRBV20-1 and TRBJ2-1, with TRBD2 identical over 11 bases. After removal of 6 bases from V and 3 bases from J, the junction contained 7 bases not matched to a gene. Germline values: CDR1 DFQATT, CDR2 SNEGSKA (reference sequence). There are 15 residues in the CDR3. The CDR3 loop is CSARTSGSYYNEQFF. The CDR3 region has the DNA TGCAGTGCCCGGACTAGCGGGTCTTACTACAATGAGCAGTTCTTC.

In this sample, this clonotype is medium-sized. This chain links TRBV6-1 with TRBJ1-1; D is possibly TRBD1 (5 bases). The CDR3 consists of 13 residues. V shed 7 bases and J shed 2 bases, with 11 bases lying between them. CDR1 and CDR2 (germline): MNHNS, SASEGT. This CDR3 reads CASKNRINTEAFF. The CDR3 DNA sequence: TGTGCCAGCAAAAACAGGATAAACACTGAAGCTTTCTTT.

The chain is built from TRBV9 and TRBJ1-1; 7 nucleotides line up with TRBD1. Germline CDR1 reads SGDLS; CDR2 reads YYNGEE. The CDR3 consists of 15 residues. The V segment lost 3 bases and the J segment 2 bases; nucleotides outside the gene matches: 7. Written as DNA, the CDR3 is TGTGCCAGCAGCGCAACGAGACAGGGAAACACTGAAGCTTTCTTT. Its protein is CASSATRQGNTEAFF. Full variable domain (missing parts from reference TRBV9 and TRBJ1-1): DSGVTQTPKHLITATGQRVTLRCSPRSGDLSVYWYQQSLDQGLQFLIQYYNGEERAKGNILERFSAQQFPDLHSELNLSSLELGDSALYFCASSATRQGNTEAFFGQGTRLTVV.

In its sample, this clonotype ranks as medium-sized. The chain carries TRBV29-1 and TRBJ2-1, with D unclear. The CDR3 covers 12 residues. V lost 2 bases, J lost 2 bases, and 4 bases lay in between. Germline loops: CDR1 SQVTM, CDR2 ANQGSEA. The CDR3 loop is CSVETTYNEQFF. In DNA form, the CDR3 reads TGCAGCGTTGAAACTACCTACAATGAGCAGTTCTTC.

This clonotype was observed a few times. The J gene is TRBJ2-7, the V gene TRBV7-6; TRBD2 matches at 8 bases. Germline lookup yields CDR1 SGHVS and CDR2 FNYEAQ. With V trimmed by 1 base and J by 7 bases, 6 bases remained unmatched. The CDR3 spans 14 residues. The CDR3 nucleotides are TGTGCCAGCAGCTTAGGAGCGGGAGTGAAGGAGCAGTACTTC. Amino acids: CASSLGAGVKEQYF.

This clonotype was detected many times. The chain employs TRBV10-2 and TRBJ2-3; 7 bases match TRBD1. Looked up from germline, CDR1 is WSHSY and CDR2 is SAAADI. Trimming removed 10 bases from V and 3 bases from J; junction bases left unmatched: 10. The length of the CDR3 is 14 residues. CDR3 nucleotide sequence: TGCGCCACGGGGACAGAGGTGAGGACAGATACGCAGTATTTT. This encodes CATGTEVRTDTQYF.